Listed here are 19 T cell receptor beta chains from one sample, sequenced in a study of blood T cell repertoires in COVID-19. The protocol was immunoSEQ multiplex PCR, while the TCRdb copy is restricted to in-frame clones and leaves out a portion. This table has some 120,000 clones, approximately 85% appearing once. Sequenced material: peripheral blood. The receptors were sampled from a man aged 65 to 85 with acute or convalescent COVID-19.

This rearrangement joins TRBV5-1 to TRBJ2-3, with TRBD2 matching 9 bases. Germline assignment: CDR1 SGHRS and CDR2 YFSETQ. The CDR3 runs 18 residues. V lost 0 bases, J lost 2 bases, and 10 bases stayed unmatched. The CDR3 loop reads CASSLDGLTSGFTDTQYF. DNA for the CDR3: TGCGCCAGCAGCTTGGACGGGCTGACTAGCGGATTCACAGATACGCAGTATTTT.

V gene TRBV7-2 combines with J gene TRBJ1-6, with D hard to call. The CDR3 is 16 amino acids. Trimming cost V 6 bases and J 1 base, with 13 bases left between them. Germline lookup yields CDR1 SGHTA and CDR2 FQGNSA. In DNA, the CDR3 is TGTGCCAGCAGTACTACCCCGGGATCCTATAATTCACCCCTCCACTTT. Amino acids: CASSTTPGSYNSPLHF.

The chain couples TRBV25-1 to TRBJ1-2; 8 bases are a match to TRBD1. Germline V gene lookup returns CDR1 MGHDK and CDR2 SYGVNS. J gave up 4 bases and V 4 bases, and 11 bases lay outside the gene matches. The CDR3 consists of 16 residues. The CDR3 is CASSGSGGPTLYGYTF. The CDR3 DNA sequence: TGTGCCAGCAGTGGATCAGGGGGCCCCACCCTCTATGGCTACACCTTC.

The chain is built from TRBV28 and TRBJ1-2, with TRBD1 identical over 9 bases. Trimming cost V 9 bases and J 4 bases; bases outside gene matches: 3. The CDR3 is 12 amino acids. In germline, CDR1 is MDHEN, CDR2 SYDVKM. CDR3 in amino acids: CASDRGFYGYTF. The CDR3 bases are TGTGCCAGTGACAGGGGGTTCTATGGCTACACCTTC.

V is TRBV9 and J is TRBJ2-7, with 11 bases matching TRBD1. The CDR3 has 14 residues. Germline CDR1 and CDR2: SGDLS and YYNGEE. Trimming at V came to 0 bases and at J to 7 bases, leaving 3 bases not matched to a gene. CDR3 amino acids: CASSVVGTGGEQYF. The CDR3 coding sequence is TGTGCCAGCAGCGTAGTTGGGACAGGGGGTGAGCAGTACTTC.

V and J are TRBV7-9 and TRBJ1-1; TRBD1 matches at 9 bases. The CDR3 extends over 14 amino acids. The germline V gene encodes CDR1 SEHNR and CDR2 FQNEAQ (reference sequence). V shed 4 bases and J 2 bases; nucleotides not matched to a gene: 2. The CDR3 protein is CASSSTGGNTEAFF. In DNA, the CDR3 is TGTGCCAGCAGCTCGACAGGGGGAAACACTGAAGCTTTCTTT.

This clone was recorded once. The chain uses TRBV5-1 and TRBJ2-7, with 8 bases identical to TRBD2. The CDR3 has 14 amino acids. The junction had 2 bases not matched to a gene; V was cut back by 1 base and J by 2 bases. CDR1 is SGHRS and CDR2 is YFSETQ in the germline V gene. CDR3 residues: CASSLNSGTYEQYF. Written as DNA, the CDR3 is TGCGCCAGCAGCTTGAATAGCGGGACCTACGAGCAGTACTTC.

V gene TRBV5-1 combines with J gene TRBJ2-2; a possible D gene is TRBD2 (7 bases). This CDR3 comprises 16 residues. In germline, CDR1 is SGHRS, CDR2 YFSETQ. The V end lost 0 bases, the J end lost 5 bases, and 14 bases lay between the germline ends. The CDR3 protein is CASSLAGGLGTGELFF. For the CDR3, the DNA is TGCGCCAGCAGCTTGGCCGGGGGGCTCGGGACCGGGGAGCTGTTTTTT.

The chain carries TRBV29-1 and TRBJ2-4; perhaps TRBD2 as D (6 bases). The V and J ends lost 0 bases and 6 bases respectively, with 6 bases between them. The CDR3 is 12 residues long. Germline CDR1 and CDR2: SQVTM and ANQGSEA. This CDR3 is CSVEEGGNIQYF. Here the CDR3 DNA reads TGCAGCGTTGAAGAGGGGGGAAACATTCAGTACTTC.

The V call is TRBV5-1, the J call TRBJ2-3; 7 bases line up with TRBD2. Germline CDR1 SGHRS, CDR2 YFSETQ. This CDR3 contains 16 residues. The trim removed 1 base at V and 1 base at J, leaving 6 bases unmatched. The DNA of the CDR3 is TGCGCCAGCAGCTTGATTGCGGGAGTGGGCACAGATACGCAGTATTTT. This gives the protein CASSLIAGVGTDTQYF.

The V call is TRBV4-2, the J call TRBJ2-5; 10 bases fit TRBD2. Losses at the gene ends were 3 bases for V and 4 bases for J; bases not matched to a gene: 17. The CDR3 contains 19 residues. The germline CDR1 and CDR2 sequences are LGHNA and YNFKEQ. CDR3 residues: CASSQIGTSADEGGETQYF. DNA for the CDR3: TGTGCCAGCAGCCAGATCGGGACTAGCGCCGATGAGGGAGGAGAGACCCAGTACTTC.

The V call is TRBV30, the J call TRBJ1-4, with a weak D call TRBD1 (5 bases). CDR3 length equals 15 residues. V shed 2 bases and J shed 14 bases, with 24 bases lying between them. CDR1 GTSNPN and CDR2 SVGIG come from the germline V gene (reference sequence). The CDR3 DNA reads TGTGCCTGGAGTCAAACAGGCTCAGCGGGAAAATGGCTGTTTTTT. It is translated as CAWSQTGSAGKWLFF.

This clone was detected only a few times. The chain combines TRBV5-1 with TRBJ2-2; D unclear. Per germline, CDR1 SGHRS and CDR2 YFSETQ. The CDR3 length is 14 residues. V was trimmed by 3 bases and J by 4 bases, leaving 10 bases between them. CDR3 region: CASSSTRITGELFF. Here the CDR3 DNA reads TGCGCCAGCAGCTCAACACGAATCACCGGGGAGCTGTTTTTT. The complete variable domain, with remaining parts taken from reference TRBV5-1 and TRBJ2-2, reads KAGVTQTPRYLIKTRGQQVTLSCSPISGHRSVSWYQQTPGQGLQFLFEYFSETQRNKGNFPGRFSGRQFSNSRSEMNVSTLELGDSALYLCASSSTRITGELFFGEGSRLTVL.

This clone was observed a few times. The chain combines TRBV9 with TRBJ2-4; 7 nucleotides line up with TRBD2. The CDR3 runs 15 residues. Germline lookup yields CDR1 SGDLS and CDR2 YYNGEE. Losses at the gene ends were 4 bases for V and 8 bases for J; bases not matched to a gene: 12. The DNA of the CDR3 is TGTGCCAGCAGCCCAGGGACTCGGGGAGGGGACATTCAGTACTTC. The encoded protein is CASSPGTRGGDIQYF.

The chain recombines TRBV6-5 with TRBJ1-2; the D is unclear. The CDR3 extends over 15 amino acids. Trimming took off 2 bases at V and 1 base at J, with 11 bases between the two ends. Germline values: CDR1 MNHEY, CDR2 SVGAGI. DNA for the CDR3: TGTGCCAGCAGTTACCTTCTCCGAGATAACTATGGCTACACCTTC. Protein sequence: CASSYLLRDNYGYTF.

V and J are TRBV12-5 and TRBJ2-1; the match to TRBD2 covers 7 bases. V lost 1 base and J lost 8; bases outside the gene matches: 14. The CDR3 has 17 amino acids. In germline, CDR1 is LGHNT, CDR2 FRNRAP. The CDR3: CASGLGYRGGSLDEQFF. The DNA of the CDR3 is TGTGCTAGTGGTTTGGGGTATAGGGGCGGGAGTTTGGATGAGCAGTTCTTC.

The CDR3 sequence: CASSLDQGPYEQYF. For the CDR3, the DNA is TGTGCCAGCAGCTTGGATCAGGGTCCCTACGAGCAGTACTTC. This chain uses TRBV5-5 with TRBJ2-7, with a tentative D call TRBD1 (5 bases). V was cut by 0 bases and J by 2 bases, with 9 bases left in between. This CDR3 has 14 amino acids. The germline V gene has CDR1 SGHKS and CDR2 YYEKEE (reference sequence).

The V gene is TRBV28, the J gene TRBJ2-3; the match to TRBD2 covers 8 bases. The CDR3 length is 16 residues. Trimming at V came to 4 bases and at J to 9 bases, leaving 15 bases not matched to a gene. Germline V gene data show CDR1 as MDHEN and CDR2 as SYDVKM. Here the CDR3 reads CASSSRGSGNSGTQYF. In DNA form, the CDR3 reads TGTGCCAGCAGTTCCCGGGGTAGCGGGAACTCAGGGACGCAGTATTTT.

The gene calls are TRBV27 and TRBJ1-6; 8 bases fit TRBD1. The CDR3 is 16 amino acids. V lost 3 bases to trimming and J lost 8 bases; unmatched junction nucleotides: 9. Germline-derived CDR1 and CDR2 are MNHEY and SMNVEV (reference sequence). Here the CDR3 reads CASSLIQGAMDSPLHF. Here the CDR3 DNA reads TGTGCCAGCAGTTTGATCCAGGGGGCGATGGATTCACCCCTCCACTTT.